Listed below are T cell receptor beta chains from one sample, sequenced in a study of radiotherapy plus CTLA-4 blockade in lung cancer. Clones were read by immunoSEQ multiplex PCR, and TCRdb kept only the in-frame ones, dropping some. Of about 80,000 clones in the sample, around 81% were seen once. Specimen: peripheral blood, collected from a patient treated with radiotherapy plus ipilimumab. Receptor source: a human donor with non-small cell lung cancer whose response to radiotherapy plus ipilimumab could not be evaluated. Some clones in this sample may be carry-over from other donors' samples. The CDR3 runs from the conserved cysteine through the conserved F or W. D genes are given only for firm matches. Size is stated for part of the rows, as once, few or many counts, or as a class when the clone is expanded.

TRBD2	TRBV28	NA	TRBJ2-1	CASSPQNSGGLDEQFF	TGTGCCAGCAGTCCGCAGAATAGCGGGGGGCTCGATGAGCAGTTCTTC
NA	TRBV2	NA	TRBJ1-6	CASSDRGYSPLHF	TGTGCCAGCAGTGACAGGGGATACTCACCCCTCCACTTT
TRBD1	TRBV18	NA	TRBJ1-5	CASSPDREGPQHF	TGTGCCAGCTCACCAGACAGGGAAGGGCCCCAGCATTTT
TRBD1	TRBV5-4	NA	TRBJ2-2	CASSGGGTGPGELFF	TGTGCCAGCAGCGGGGGCGGGACAGGGCCCGGGGAGCTGTTTTTT
NA	TRBV9	NA	TRBJ2-1	CASSVVAAEGEEFF	TGTGCCAGCAGCGTAGTGGCAGCGGAGGGAGAGGAGTTCTTC
TRBD1	TRBV4-1	NA	TRBJ1-4	CASSRTSTGGYEKLFF	TGCGCCAGCAGCCGTACCTCGACAGGGGGATATGAAAAACTGTTTTTT
TRBD1	TRBV6-1	NA	TRBJ1-2	CASRAQGWDGYTF	TGTGCCAGCAGGGCACAGGGGTGGGATGGCTACACCTTC
NA	TRBV10-2	NA	TRBJ2-7	CASSLTGKVNEQYF	TGCGCCAGCAGCCTCACCGGGAAGGTAAACGAGCAGTACTTC
TRBD2	TRBV28	NA	TRBJ2-5	CASSLFPGGQETQYF	TGTGCCAGCAGTTTATTTCCGGGGGGTCAAGAGACCCAGTACTTC
TRBD2	TRBV9	NA	TRBJ2-1	CASSVGAGQYNEQFF	TGTGCCAGCAGCGTAGGAGCGGGGCAATACAATGAGCAGTTCTTC
TRBD1	TRBV7-2	NA	TRBJ1-2	CASSLGGQGGYGYTF	TGTGCCAGCAGCTTGGGGGGACAGGGAGGCTATGGCTACACCTTC
TRBD1	TRBV25-1	NA	TRBJ1-2	CASTKDRAISYTF	TGTGCCAGCACCAAGGACAGGGCTATTAGCTACACCTTC
TRBD1	TRBV27	NA	TRBJ1-6	CASKLTGDATSPLHF	TGTGCCAGCAAACTAACAGGGGACGCCACCTCACCCCTCCACTTT
TRBD1	TRBV10-3	few	TRBJ2-2	CAISERTGLRELFF	TGTGCCATCAGTGAACGGACAGGGCTTCGGGAGCTGTTTTTT
NA	TRBV7-2	once	TRBJ1-2	CASSLGVRRDYGYTF	TGTGCCAGCAGCTTAGGGGTCAGGCGAGACTATGGCTACACCTTC
NA	TRBV11-3	NA	TRBJ2-3	CASSLGRTSLSDTQYF	TGTGCCAGCAGCTTGGGCCGGACTTCACTGTCGGATACGCAGTATTTT
TRBD1	TRBV7-9	NA	TRBJ2-1	CASSLALGTANEQFF	TGTGCCAGCAGCTTAGCCCTGGGGACAGCCAATGAGCAGTTCTTC
TRBD1	TRBV6-6	NA	TRBJ2-2	CASSTRTGGTGELFF	TGTGCCAGCAGTACGCGGACAGGGGGGACCGGGGAGCTGTTTTTT
NA	TRBV7-2	NA	TRBJ2-2	CASSLVQGGSGELFF	TGTGCCAGCAGCTTAGTACAGGGAGGGAGCGGGGAGCTGTTTTTT
TRBD1	TRBV15	few	TRBJ2-5	CATSGGQGPSETQYF	TGTGCCACCAGCGGCGGACAGGGGCCCTCAGAGACCCAGTACTTC
TRBD2	TRBV4-2	NA	TRBJ2-3	CASSQGLAGGHSTDTQYF	TGTGCCAGCAGCCAAGGTCTAGCGGGGGGGCACAGCACAGATACGCAGTATTTT
TRBD1	TRBV4-1	NA	TRBJ1-2	CASSHAGTGADGYTF	TGCGCCAGCAGCCATGCCGGGACAGGGGCCGACGGCTACACCTTC
NA	TRBV5-4	NA	TRBJ1-6	CASSPSRSYNSPLHF	TGTGCCAGCAGCCCCAGTCGCTCGTATAATTCACCCCTCCACTTT
TRBD2	TRBV9	NA	TRBJ2-3	CASSPHGRAGGPTDTQYF	TGTGCCAGCAGCCCCCACGGCCGGGCGGGGGGGCCAACAGATACGCAGTATTTT
NA	TRBV2	NA	TRBJ2-2	CASSALGGASTGELFF	TGTGCCAGCAGTGCGTTAGGGGGGGCGAGTACCGGGGAGCTGTTTTTT
TRBD1	TRBV28	NA	TRBJ1-2	CASGTGERGYTF	TGTGCCAGCGGGACAGGGGAACGAGGCTACACCTTC
NA	TRBV7-8	NA	TRBJ2-3	CASSSGTDTQYF	TGTGCCAGCAGTTCAGGGACAGATACGCAGTATTTT
TRBD1	TRBV5-1	NA	TRBJ2-5	CASSYWTGQETQYF	TGCGCCAGCAGCTATTGGACAGGGCAAGAGACCCAGTACTTC
NA	TRBV30	NA	TRBJ2-1	CAWSPGYEQFF	TGTGCCTGGAGCCCAGGGTATGAGCAGTTCTTC
NA	TRBV11-3	NA	TRBJ2-5	CASSYDSTQETQYF	TGTGCCAGCAGCTACGACAGTACTCAAGAGACCCAGTACTTC
NA	TRBV4-3	NA	TRBJ1-2	CASSQGRYRPYGYTF	TGCGCCAGCAGCCAAGGGAGATACAGGCCCTATGGCTACACCTTC
NA	TRBV5-1	NA	TRBJ2-3	CASSLELTSTDTQYF	TGCGCCAGCAGCTTAGAGCTAACTAGCACAGATACGCAGTATTTT
TRBD2	TRBV7-2	NA	TRBJ2-1	CASSSTSGGANEQFF	TGTGCCAGCAGCTCGACTAGCGGGGGGGCAAATGAGCAGTTCTTC
NA	TRBV7-6	NA	TRBJ2-7	CASSAGQTPYEQYF	TGTGCCAGCAGCGCGGGACAGACTCCCTACGAGCAGTACTTC
NA	TRBV5-1	once	TRBJ2-7	CASSAFTGNYEQYF	TGCGCCAGCAGCGCATTCACAGGGAACTACGAGCAGTACTTC
NA	TRBV18	NA	TRBJ1-3	CASSPNSPRASSGNTIYF	TGTGCCAGTTCACCGAACTCTCCCAGGGCGAGCTCTGGAAACACCATATATTTT
TRBD1	TRBV5-1	NA	TRBJ2-2	CASSLEGQGLYTGELFF	TGCGCCAGCAGCTTGGAGGGACAGGGACTTTACACCGGGGAGCTGTTTTTT
NA	TRBV15	NA	TRBJ1-2	CATSRDTGPFGYTF	TGTGCCACCAGCAGAGATACAGGCCCATTTGGCTACACCTTC
NA	TRBV9	few	TRBJ2-6	CASSDRAGANVLTF	TGTGCCAGCAGCGACAGGGCCGGGGCCAACGTCCTGACTTTC
TRBD1	TRBV5-6	few	TRBJ1-1	CASRQAGGNTEAFF	TGTGCCAGCAGGCAGGCAGGGGGTAACACTGAAGCTTTCTTT
NA	TRBV7-9	NA	TRBJ2-3	CASSLGGGLTDTQYF	TGTGCCAGCAGCCTTGGGGGGGGCCTTACAGATACGCAGTATTTT
NA	TRBV4-1	NA	TRBJ1-4	CASSHREGGNEKLFF	TGCGCCAGCAGCCATCGGGAAGGCGGTAATGAAAAACTGTTTTTT
NA	TRBV5-8	NA	TRBJ1-1	CASSSPRGEGNTEAFF	TGTGCCAGCAGCTCCCCCCGCGGGGAGGGGAACACTGAAGCTTTCTTT
TRBD2	TRBV19	once	TRBJ2-3	CASSMPSGGVDTQYF	TGTGCCAGTAGTATGCCTAGCGGGGGGGTAGATACGCAGTATTTT
TRBD1	TRBV4-2	NA	TRBJ2-7	CASSPWDSSYEQYF	TGTGCCAGCAGCCCCTGGGACAGCTCCTACGAGCAGTACTTC
TRBD2	TRBV5-1	NA	TRBJ2-3	CASSSRGGGVNTQYF	TGCGCCAGCAGCTCGCGGGGCGGGGGGGTGAATACGCAGTATTTT